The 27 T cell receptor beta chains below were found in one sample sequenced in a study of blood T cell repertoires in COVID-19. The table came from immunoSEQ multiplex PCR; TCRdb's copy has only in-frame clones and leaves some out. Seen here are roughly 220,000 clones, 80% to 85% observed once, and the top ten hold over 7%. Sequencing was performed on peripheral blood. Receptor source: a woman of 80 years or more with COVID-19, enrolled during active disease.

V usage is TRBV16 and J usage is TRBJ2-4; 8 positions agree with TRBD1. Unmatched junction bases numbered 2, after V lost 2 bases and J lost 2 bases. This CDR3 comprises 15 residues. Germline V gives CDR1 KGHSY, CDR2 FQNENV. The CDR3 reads CASSQPGGPKNIQYF. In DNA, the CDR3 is TGTGCCAGCAGCCAACCAGGGGGCCCCAAAAACATTCAGTACTTC. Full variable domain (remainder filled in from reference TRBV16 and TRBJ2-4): GEEVAQTPKHLVRGEGQKAKLYCAPIKGHSYVFWYQQVLKNEFKFLISFQNENVFDETGMPKERFSAKCLPNSPCSLEIQATKLEDSAVYFCASSQPGGPKNIQYFGAGTRLSVL.

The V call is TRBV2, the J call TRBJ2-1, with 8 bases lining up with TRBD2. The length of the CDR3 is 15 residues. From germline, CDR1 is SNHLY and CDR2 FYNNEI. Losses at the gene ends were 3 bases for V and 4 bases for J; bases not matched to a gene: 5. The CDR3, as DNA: TGTGCCAGCAGTGATGGTCTAGCGGGTTACAATGAGCAGTTCTTC. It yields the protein CASSDGLAGYNEQFF.

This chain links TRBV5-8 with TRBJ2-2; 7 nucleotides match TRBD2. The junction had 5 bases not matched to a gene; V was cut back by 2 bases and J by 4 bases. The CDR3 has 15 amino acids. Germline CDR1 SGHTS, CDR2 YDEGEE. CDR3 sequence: CASSLGGGSTGELFF. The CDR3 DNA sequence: TGTGCCAGCAGCTTAGGCGGGGGAAGCACCGGGGAGCTGTTTTTT.

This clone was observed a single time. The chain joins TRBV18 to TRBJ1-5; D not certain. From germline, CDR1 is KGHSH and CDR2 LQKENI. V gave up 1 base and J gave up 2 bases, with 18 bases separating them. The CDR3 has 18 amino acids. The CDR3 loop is CASSPLGLLTLGNQPQHF. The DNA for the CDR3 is TGTGCCAGCTCACCACTCGGACTCCTAACGTTGGGCAATCAGCCCCAGCATTTT.

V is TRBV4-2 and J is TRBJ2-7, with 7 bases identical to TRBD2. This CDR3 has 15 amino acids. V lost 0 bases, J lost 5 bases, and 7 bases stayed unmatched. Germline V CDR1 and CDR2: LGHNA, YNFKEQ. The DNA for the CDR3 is TGTGCCAGCAGCCAAGACCGGAGCGGGGCAGACGAGCAGTACTTC. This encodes CASSQDRSGADEQYF.

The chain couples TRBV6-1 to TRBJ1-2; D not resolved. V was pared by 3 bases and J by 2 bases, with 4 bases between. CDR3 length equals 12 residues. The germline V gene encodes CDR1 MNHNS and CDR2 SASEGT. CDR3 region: CASSDRNYGYTF. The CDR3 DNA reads TGTGCCAGCAGTGACAGGAACTATGGCTACACCTTC.

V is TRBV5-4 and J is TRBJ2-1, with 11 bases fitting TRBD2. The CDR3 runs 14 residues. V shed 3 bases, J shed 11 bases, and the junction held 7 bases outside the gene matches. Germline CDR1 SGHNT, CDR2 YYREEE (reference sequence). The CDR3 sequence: CASSSLLAGGQQFF. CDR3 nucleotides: TGTGCCAGCAGCTCTCTCCTAGCGGGGGGTCAGCAGTTCTTC.

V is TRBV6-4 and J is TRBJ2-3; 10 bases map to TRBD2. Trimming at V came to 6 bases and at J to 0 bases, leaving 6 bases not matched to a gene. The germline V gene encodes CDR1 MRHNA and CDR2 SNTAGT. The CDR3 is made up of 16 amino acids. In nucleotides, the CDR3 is TGTGCCAGCAGCCCACTAGCGGGGCTTAGCACAGATACGCAGTATTTT. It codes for CASSPLAGLSTDTQYF.

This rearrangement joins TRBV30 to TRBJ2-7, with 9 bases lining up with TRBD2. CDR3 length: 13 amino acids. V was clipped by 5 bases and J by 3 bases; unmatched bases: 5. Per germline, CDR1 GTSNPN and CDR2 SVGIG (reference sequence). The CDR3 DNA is TGTGCCTGGCGAGCGGGGGGTCGCTACGAGCAGTACTTC. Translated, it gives CAWRAGGRYEQYF. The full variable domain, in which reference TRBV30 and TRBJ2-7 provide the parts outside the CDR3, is SQTIHQWPATLVQPVGSPLSLECTVEGTSNPNLYWYRQAAGRGLQLLFYSVGIGQISSEVPQNLSASRPQDRQFILSSKKLLLSDSGFYLCAWRAGGRYEQYFGPGTRLTVT.

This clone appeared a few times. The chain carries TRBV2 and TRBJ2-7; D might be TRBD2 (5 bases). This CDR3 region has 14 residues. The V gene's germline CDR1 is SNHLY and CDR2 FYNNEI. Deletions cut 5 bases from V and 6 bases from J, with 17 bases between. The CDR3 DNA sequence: TGTGCCAGCAGTTCTGACTCCCGGGGTAGCGAGCAGTACTTC. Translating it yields CASSSDSRGSEQYF.

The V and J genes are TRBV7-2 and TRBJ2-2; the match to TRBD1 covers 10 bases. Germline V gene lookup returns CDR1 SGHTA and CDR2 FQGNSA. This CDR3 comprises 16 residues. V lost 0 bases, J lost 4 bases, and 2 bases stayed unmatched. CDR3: CASSLARQGATGELFF. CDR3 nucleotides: TGTGCCAGCAGCTTAGCGCGACAGGGGGCCACCGGGGAGCTGTTTTTT.

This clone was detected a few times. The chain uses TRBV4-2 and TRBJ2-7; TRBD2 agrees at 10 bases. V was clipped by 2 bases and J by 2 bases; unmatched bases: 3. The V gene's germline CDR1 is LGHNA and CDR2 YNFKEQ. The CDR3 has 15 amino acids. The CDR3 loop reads CASSQSTSGTYEQYF. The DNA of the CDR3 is TGTGCCAGCAGCCAATCTACTAGCGGGACCTACGAGCAGTACTTC.

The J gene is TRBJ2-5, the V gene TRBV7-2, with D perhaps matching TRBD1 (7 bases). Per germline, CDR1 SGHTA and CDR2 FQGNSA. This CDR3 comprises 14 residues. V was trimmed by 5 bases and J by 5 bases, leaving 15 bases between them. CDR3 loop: CASSLTGSGETQYF. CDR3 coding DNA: TGTGCCAGCAGCCTGACAGGGAGCGGGGAGACCCAGTACTTC. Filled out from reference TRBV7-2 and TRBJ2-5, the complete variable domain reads GAGVSQSPSNKVTEKGKDVELRCDPISGHTALYWYRQSLGQGLEFLIYFQGNSAPDKSGLPSDRFSAERTGGSVSTLTIQRTQQEDSAVYLCASSLTGSGETQYFGPGTRLLVL.

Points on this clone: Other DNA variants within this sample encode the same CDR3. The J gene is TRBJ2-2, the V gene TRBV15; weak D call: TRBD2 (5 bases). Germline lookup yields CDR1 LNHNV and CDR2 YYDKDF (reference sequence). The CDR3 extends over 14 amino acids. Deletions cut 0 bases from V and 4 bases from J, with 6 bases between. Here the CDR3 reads CATSRDLATGELFF. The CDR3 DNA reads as TGTGCCACCAGCAGAGATCTAGCCACCGGGGAGCTGTTTTTT. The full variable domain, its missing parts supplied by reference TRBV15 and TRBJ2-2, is DAMVIQNPRYQVTQFGKPVTLSCSQTLNHNVMYWYQQKSSQAPKLLFHYYDKDFNNEADTPDNFQSRRPNTSFCFLDIRSPGLGDTAMYLCATSRDLATGELFFGEGSRLTVL.

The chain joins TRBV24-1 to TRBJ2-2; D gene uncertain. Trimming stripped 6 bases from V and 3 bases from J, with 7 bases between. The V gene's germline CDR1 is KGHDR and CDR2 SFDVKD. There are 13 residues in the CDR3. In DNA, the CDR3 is TGTGCCACCAGTTTCAGGTACACCGGGGAGCTGTTTTTT. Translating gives CATSFRYTGELFF.

CDR3 bases: TGCAGTGCTAGTGCCCCCAGCGGGGGACGAGATACGCAGTATTTT. Translated: CSASAPSGGRDTQYF. The chain is built from TRBV20-1 and TRBJ2-3; TRBD2 matches at 8 bases. Trimming removed 3 bases from V and 5 bases from J; junction bases left unmatched: 10. CDR3 length equals 15 residues. Germline CDR1 is DFQATT and CDR2 is SNEGSKA (reference sequence).

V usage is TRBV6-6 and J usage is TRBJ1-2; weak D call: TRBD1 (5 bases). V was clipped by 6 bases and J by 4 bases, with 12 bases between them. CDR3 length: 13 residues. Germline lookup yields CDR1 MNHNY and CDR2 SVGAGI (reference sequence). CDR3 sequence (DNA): TGTGCCAGCAGGGGGGGACCGGTCTATGGCTACACCTTC. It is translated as CASRGGPVYGYTF.

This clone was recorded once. The chain's CDR3 is CASSAGPGSTNEKLFF. The CDR3 nucleotides read TGTGCCAGCAGCGCCGGCCCGGGTTCAACTAATGAAAAACTGTTTTTT. The chain links TRBV9 to TRBJ1-4; no firm D call. CDR1 SGDLS and CDR2 YYNGEE come from the germline V gene. The V end lost 3 bases, the J end lost 0 bases, and 12 bases lay between the germline ends. CDR3 length: 16 amino acids.

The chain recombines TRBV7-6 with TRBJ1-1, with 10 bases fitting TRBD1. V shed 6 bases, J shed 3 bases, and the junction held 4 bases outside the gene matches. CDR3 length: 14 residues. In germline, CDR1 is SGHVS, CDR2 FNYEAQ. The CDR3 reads CASRGQGFDTEAFF. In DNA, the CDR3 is TGTGCCAGCAGGGGACAGGGGTTTGACACTGAAGCTTTCTTT.

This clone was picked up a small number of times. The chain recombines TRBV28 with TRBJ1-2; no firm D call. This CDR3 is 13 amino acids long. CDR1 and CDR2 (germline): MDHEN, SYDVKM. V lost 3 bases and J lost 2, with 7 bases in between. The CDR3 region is CASSLRENYGYTF. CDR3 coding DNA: TGTGCCAGCAGTTTGAGAGAGAACTATGGCTACACCTTC.

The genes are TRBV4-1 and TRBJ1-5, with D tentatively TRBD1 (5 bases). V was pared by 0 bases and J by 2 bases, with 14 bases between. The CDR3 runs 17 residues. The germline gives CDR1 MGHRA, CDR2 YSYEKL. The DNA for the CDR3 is TGCGCCAGCAGCCAAGATACGGGGGGTTTCGGCAATCAGCCCCAGCATTTT. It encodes CASSQDTGGFGNQPQHF.

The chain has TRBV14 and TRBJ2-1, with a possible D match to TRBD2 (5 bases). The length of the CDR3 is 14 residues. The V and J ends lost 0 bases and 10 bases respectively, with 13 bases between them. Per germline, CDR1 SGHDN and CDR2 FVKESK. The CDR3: CASSQDLRAVEQFF. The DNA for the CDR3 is TGTGCCAGCAGCCAAGATCTGAGGGCTGTGGAGCAGTTCTTC.

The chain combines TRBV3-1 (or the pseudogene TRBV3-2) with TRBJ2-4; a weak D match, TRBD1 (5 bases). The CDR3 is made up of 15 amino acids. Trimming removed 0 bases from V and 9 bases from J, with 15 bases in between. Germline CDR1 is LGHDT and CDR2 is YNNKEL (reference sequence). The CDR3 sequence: CASSQDVPSRGIQYF. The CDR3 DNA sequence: TGTGCCAGCAGCCAAGATGTTCCATCAAGGGGCATTCAGTACTTC.

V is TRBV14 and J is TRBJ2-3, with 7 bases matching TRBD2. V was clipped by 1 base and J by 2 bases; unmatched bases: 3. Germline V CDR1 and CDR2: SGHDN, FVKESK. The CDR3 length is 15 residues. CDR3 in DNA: TGTGCCAGCAGCCAAGCTAGCGGACTCACAGATACGCAGTATTTT. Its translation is CASSQASGLTDTQYF.

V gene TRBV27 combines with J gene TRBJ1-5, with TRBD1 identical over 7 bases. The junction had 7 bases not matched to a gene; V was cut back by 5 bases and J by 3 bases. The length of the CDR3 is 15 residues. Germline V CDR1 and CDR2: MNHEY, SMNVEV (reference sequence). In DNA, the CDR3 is TGTGCCAGCAGTCCTCAGGGGGTTAACAATCAGCCCCAGCATTTT. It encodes CASSPQGVNNQPQHF.

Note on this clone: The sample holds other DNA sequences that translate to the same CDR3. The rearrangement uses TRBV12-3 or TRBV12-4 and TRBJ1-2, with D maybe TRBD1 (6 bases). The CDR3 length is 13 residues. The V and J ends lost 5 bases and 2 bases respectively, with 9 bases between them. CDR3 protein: CASSQQGNYGYTF. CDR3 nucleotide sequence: TGTGCCAGCAGTCAACAGGGAAACTATGGCTACACCTTC.

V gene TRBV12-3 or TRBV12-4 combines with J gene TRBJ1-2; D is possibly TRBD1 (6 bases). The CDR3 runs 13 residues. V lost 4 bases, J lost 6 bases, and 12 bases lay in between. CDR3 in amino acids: CASSSNRVDGYTF. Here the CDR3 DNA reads TGTGCCAGCAGTTCAAACAGGGTGGATGGCTACACCTTC.